This T cell receptor beta chain emerged from a study of blood T cell repertoires in COVID-19 (dated by TCRdb to 2018 to 2020). About the investigation overall: Collaborator samples came from the United States, Italy and Spain and covered acute and convalescent phases of COVID-19. The material from the prospective study consisted of cDNA or gDNA derived from T cells, B-cell-depleted T cells, or PBMCs. Subjects who had been exposed to COVID-19, were actively infected with it, or had recovered from it provided the deeply sampled blood TCRbeta repertoires that made up the dataset. A freely available public database, intended as a resource for researchers studying the immune response to SARS-CoV-2, is where the repertoires were released. Samples were obtained from the ongoing ImmuneRACE study (first 160 participants) and from some 1,200 subjects provided by 6 global collaborators. Sample metadata almost always included a de-identified subject ID, COVID-19 status, age in years and sex. HLA class I and class II types, where available, came from metadata supplied by the sample provider rather than from assay-based typing. Results and caveats for the whole study, not just this receptor: The quantity of clinical and demographic metadata differed by source and by participant and was supplied without curation.

The germline V gene gives CDR1 as SGHTA and CDR2 as FQGTGA. V drops 5 bases and J drops 5 bases, leaving 15 bases in between. The CDR3 runs 15 amino acids, cysteine and phenylalanine included. The entry retains the CDR3 DNA only, 45 bases that are in frame from base 1. TCRbeta CDR3 regions were amplified from genomic DNA by means of the immunoSEQ Assay, a bias-controlled multiplex PCR. Per the original workflow: The number of nucleated cells in each sample was estimated by amplification of reference gene primers within the assay. Sequence reads were collapsed and filtered to measure the absolute abundance of every unique TCRbeta CDR3 rearrangement. For each sample, productive Simpson clonality was calculated by taking the square root of Simpson's diversity index across productive rearrangements. TCRdb carries this immuneACCESS record with in-frame sequences only. Its versions omit some clonotypes, under half of them owing to an unresolved V gene in the studies checked, with the rest unexplained. V, J and clone size are those of that table, while D and trimming were read from the DNA. The sample yields roughly 87,000 clones; roughly 89% were counted once. In total, the top ten clones hold about 5% of the sample.

In its sample, this clone was seen a few times. It has no known antigen specificity. No much larger clone exists at a distance of one base, and base qualities are not known. Whole blood was collected in K2EDTA tubes by collaborating institutions according to the institutions' own protocols. For TCRbeta analysis, collaborators shipped samples in one of three forms: frozen whole blood, isolated PBMCs, or DNA extracted from either of those sample types. The origin of this receptor is a woman aged 80 or over with active COVID-19. This chain joins TRBV7-3 to TRBJ2-2; possibly the D gene is TRBD2, per 5 matching bases. Sequenced material: peripheral blood. The sequenced DNA: TGTGCCAGCAGCGCCAGTGGGAGTAGGACCGGGGAGCTGTTTTTT. It is translated as CASSASGSRTGELFF.